A selection of T cell receptor beta chains follows, all from one sample in a study of blood T cell repertoires in COVID-19. TCRdb keeps only in-frame clones here, not all; method: immunoSEQ multiplex PCR. The table shows 220,000 or so clones, with roughly 80% occurring only once. Source material: peripheral blood. Receptors were obtained from a woman between 65 and 79 years old with acute or convalescent COVID-19. The CDR3 runs from the conserved cysteine through the conserved F or W. The D gene is left open where the match is weak. Size is stated for part of the rows, as once, few or many counts, or as a class when the clone is expanded.

v_call,j_call,clone_size,d_call,cdr3_nt,cdr3_aa
TRBV5-5,TRBJ2-5,few,-,TGTGCCAGCAGCTTGCGACAGTTCCAAGAGACCCAGTACTTC,CASSLRQFQETQYF
TRBV10-1,TRBJ2-2,-,TRBD2,TGCGCCAGCAGTGAGTCCGGGCTAGCGGGTCTCAGGGAGCTGTTTTTT,CASSESGLAGLRELFF
TRBV6-6,TRBJ1-5,few,-,TGTGCCAGCAGTACCAGGGAAGGATGGCCCCAGCATTTT,CASSTREGWPQHF
TRBV30,TRBJ1-1,-,TRBD1,TGTGCCTGGGACAGGGCGAAGAACACTGAAGCTTTCTTT,CAWDRAKNTEAFF
TRBV27,TRBJ2-2,-,-,TGTGCCAGCAGTTCCCAGAACACCGGGGAGCTGTTTTTT,CASSSQNTGELFF
TRBV7-8,TRBJ1-1,-,-,TGTGCCAGCACACTGACCGGGGGCACTGAAGCTTTCTTT,CASTLTGGTEAFF
TRBV2,TRBJ2-2,-,-,TGTGCCAGCATCTACGCCGGGGAGCTGTTTTTT,CASIYAGELFF
TRBV30,TRBJ1-5,-,TRBD1,TGTGCCTGGAGTTTGACAGGGAGTCAGCCCCAGCATTTT,CAWSLTGSQPQHF
TRBV21-1,TRBJ1-6,few,-,TGTGCCAGCAGCAAATGGGGACAGCCACTTAATTCACCCCTCCACTTT,CASSKWGQPLNSPLHF
TRBV28,TRBJ2-1,-,TRBD2,TGTGCCAGCAGTTTATCGGAAGGGGGGATCGGGACTAGCGGGAAATCTGAGCAGTTCTTC,CASSLSEGGIGTSGKSEQFF
TRBV11-3,TRBJ2-3,-,-,TGTGCCAGCAGCTTTAGTGCAACAGATACGCAGTATTTT,CASSFSATDTQYF
TRBV6-5,TRBJ1-5,-,-,TGTGCCATCAAACAGACAATCAATCAGCCCCAGCATTTT,CAIKQTINQPQHF
TRBV6-4,TRBJ2-2,-,TRBD2,TGTGCCAGCAGTGAAGGACTAGCGGGATACACCGGGGAGCTGTTTTTT,CASSEGLAGYTGELFF
TRBV2,TRBJ1-2,-,TRBD1,TGTGCCAGCAGTGAGCGGACAGGGGGCCCATACTATGGCTACACCTTC,CASSERTGGPYYGYTF
TRBV28,TRBJ2-5,-,-,TGTGCCAGCAGCCCTAGGGGCTACAGGGCCCGTTGGGAGACCCAGTACTTC,CASSPRGYRARWETQYF
TRBV5-1,TRBJ2-7,-,TRBD2,TGCGCCAGCAGCGACGGGACTAGCGGAACCTACGAGCAGTACTTC,CASSDGTSGTYEQYF
TRBV7-2,TRBJ2-7,many,-,TGTGCCAGCAGCTACAGCGGACCGCTTAACGAGCAGTACTTC,CASSYSGPLNEQYF
TRBV28,TRBJ2-1,-,TRBD1,TGTGCCAGCAGTCCCCCCGGGACAGTCAATGAGCAGTTCTTC,CASSPPGTVNEQFF
TRBV6-1,TRBJ2-3,many,TRBD2,TGTGCCAGCAGTGTGGCTAGCGGGAGTACAACAGATACGCAGTATTTT,CASSVASGSTTDTQYF
TRBV27,TRBJ1-2,-,TRBD1,TGTGCCAGCAGTTTATCGGACAGGGAGAGAAGGGTCGGCTACACCTTC,CASSLSDRERRVGYTF
TRBV11-2,TRBJ1-1,-,-,TGTGCCAGCAGCTTAGGTCCAGGGTACACTGAAGCTTTCTTT,CASSLGPGYTEAFF
TRBV28,TRBJ2-1,-,TRBD1,TGTGCCACCACCGGGACAGCCATTAACAATGAGCAGTTCTTC,CATTGTAINNEQFF
TRBV1,TRBJ1-1,-,-,TGCACCAGCAGAGGGTATCGGCAGGGATTAAGGAACACTGAAGCTTTCTTT,CTSRGYRQGLRNTEAFF
TRBV6-4,TRBJ1-5,once,-,TGTGCCAGCAGTGTGGAGACCAATCAGCCCCAGCATTTT,CASSVETNQPQHF
TRBV19,TRBJ2-5,-,TRBD1,TGTGCCAGTAGTATAAGGGGGCAGGGGGCGCCCTGGGTGAACGAAGAGACCCAGTACTTC,CASSIRGQGAPWVNEETQYF
TRBV5-1,TRBJ1-4,-,-,TGCGCCAGCAGCTTTATGCCCAAGAGTAACAATGAAAAACTGTTTTTT,CASSFMPKSNNEKLFF
TRBV19,TRBJ2-1,-,-,TGTGCCAGTAGTATGTCCAGCGGATATTACAATGAGCAGTTCTTC,CASSMSSGYYNEQFF
TRBV5-1,TRBJ2-3,-,-,TGCGCCAGCAGCTTCCGCCCCCTTGACAGATTGGGTACAGATACGCAGTATTTT,CASSFRPLDRLGTDTQYF
TRBV7-3,TRBJ2-3,-,-,TGTGCCAGCAGCTTAATGACAACAGATACGCAGTATTTT,CASSLMTTDTQYF
TRBV12-3/TRBV12-4,TRBJ1-5,many,TRBD1,TGTGCCAGCAGTTTACAGGACAGGGTCCAGCATTTT,CASSLQDRVQHF
TRBV7-3,TRBJ2-7,-,TRBD2,TGTGCCAGCAGCCCAGCGGGAGGAAACTCCTACGAGCAGTACTTC,CASSPAGGNSYEQYF
TRBV11-3,TRBJ2-1,-,TRBD2,TGTGCCAGCAGCTTACTAGCGGGTTATGAGCAGTTCTTC,CASSLLAGYEQFF
TRBV5-4,TRBJ1-5,once,TRBD1,TGTGCCAGCAGCTTGGCCGGGACAGGGAATCAGCCCCAGCATTTT,CASSLAGTGNQPQHF
TRBV3-1/TRBV3-2,TRBJ2-2,once,-,TGTGCCAGCAGCCAAGAAGGAGGGTATAACACCGGGGAGCTGTTTTTT,CASSQEGGYNTGELFF
TRBV6-1,TRBJ1-2,-,TRBD1,TGTGCCAGCAGTGAAGCGTCGTGGGACAGGGACTATGGCTACACCTTC,CASSEASWDRDYGYTF
TRBV5-4,TRBJ2-1,-,TRBD2,TGTGCCAGCAGCCACCTAGCGGGCGGCGATGAGCAGTTCTTC,CASSHLAGGDEQFF
TRBV6-5,TRBJ1-1,once,-,TGTGCCAGCAGTTACCCCCTGGGACAAAGCACTGAAGCTTTCTTT,CASSYPLGQSTEAFF
TRBV7-9,TRBJ2-3,-,TRBD2,TGTGCCAGCAGCCACGGACTAGCGGGCACCACAGATACGCAGTATTTT,CASSHGLAGTTDTQYF
TRBV19,TRBJ2-5,many,-,TGTGCCAGTAGTATGATGGCTAGTTCGGAGACCCAGTACTTC,CASSMMASSETQYF
TRBV4-2,TRBJ2-5,-,TRBD1,TGTGCCAGCAGCCAGCGACAGGGAGAGACCCAGTACTTC,CASSQRQGETQYF
TRBV6-5,TRBJ1-1,-,-,TGTGCCAGCAGTTACCGGGGGGCTGGGAACACTGAAGCTTTCTTT,CASSYRGAGNTEAFF
TRBV2,TRBJ1-4,-,-,TGTGCCAGCAGTGCATTTGCAACTAATGAAAAACTGTTTTTT,CASSAFATNEKLFF
TRBV6-6,TRBJ2-7,few,-,TGTGCCAGCAGTTACCCCCAGGAAGTCCACGAGCAGTACTTC,CASSYPQEVHEQYF
TRBV6-5,TRBJ1-1,once,-,TGTGCCAGCACCCGATGGGGAGGGGACACTGAAGCTTTCTTT,CASTRWGGDTEAFF
TRBV30,TRBJ1-4,-,-,TGTGCCTGGATAGGTCAGGATAATGAAAAACTGTTTTTT,CAWIGQDNEKLFF
TRBV19,TRBJ2-7,-,TRBD1,TGTGCCAGTAGCATACAGGGGACCTCCTACGAGCAGTACTTC,CASSIQGTSYEQYF
TRBV4-1,TRBJ2-1,-,-,TGCGCCAGCAGCCTAGCGGTTCATGAGCAGTTCTTC,CASSLAVHEQFF
TRBV28,TRBJ2-3,-,-,TGTGCCAGCAGCCAACTAGATACGCAGTATTTT,CASSQLDTQYF
TRBV4-1,TRBJ2-5,-,TRBD2,TGCGCCAGCAGCCAAGGGGGCGGGGGGAAAGAGACCCAGTACTTC,CASSQGGGGKETQYF
TRBV19,TRBJ1-4,few,TRBD1,TGTGCCAGCCAACGACAGGGAAGGTCAACTAATGAAAAACTGTTTTTT,CASQRQGRSTNEKLFF
TRBV2,TRBJ1-1,-,TRBD1,TGTGCCAGCAAACGGGACAGCAGAAACACTGAAGCTTTCTTT,CASKRDSRNTEAFF
TRBV18,TRBJ1-5,-,-,TGTGCCAGCTCACCACAGGGGTCAGATCAGCCCCAGCATTTT,CASSPQGSDQPQHF
TRBV7-9,TRBJ1-2,-,TRBD1,TGTGCCAGCAGCAAGGACAGGGGATTCTATGGCTACACCTTC,CASSKDRGFYGYTF
TRBV7-8,TRBJ1-3,-,-,TGTGCCAGCAGCTTAGACGGGAAGTCTGGAAACACCATATATTTT,CASSLDGKSGNTIYF
TRBV28,TRBJ2-1,-,-,TGTGCCAGCAGTCATCAGGGTCTGTCTGGCAATGAGCAGTTCTTC,CASSHQGLSGNEQFF